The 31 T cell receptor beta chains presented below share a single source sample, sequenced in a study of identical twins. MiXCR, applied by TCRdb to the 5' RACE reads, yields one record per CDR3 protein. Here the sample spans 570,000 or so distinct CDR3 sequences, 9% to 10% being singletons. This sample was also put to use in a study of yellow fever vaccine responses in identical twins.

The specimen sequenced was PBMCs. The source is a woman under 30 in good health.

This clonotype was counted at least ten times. The CDR3, as DNA: TGTGCCAGCAGCTTTGAAAGTGATCAGCCCCAGCATTTT. Its protein is CASSFESDQPQHF. This chain links TRBV7-3 with TRBJ1-5; D ambiguous. The CDR3 consists of 13 residues. The V and J ends lost 3 bases and 5 bases respectively, with 8 bases between them. Germline V gene sequence: CDR1 SGHTA, CDR2 FQGTGA.

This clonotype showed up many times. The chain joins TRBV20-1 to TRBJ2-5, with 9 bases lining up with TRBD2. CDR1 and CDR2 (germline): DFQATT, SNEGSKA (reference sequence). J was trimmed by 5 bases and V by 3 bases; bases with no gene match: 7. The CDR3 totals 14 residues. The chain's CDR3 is CSASLAGVKETQYF. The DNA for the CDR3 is TGCAGTGCTAGCTTAGCGGGAGTAAAGGAGACCCAGTACTTC.

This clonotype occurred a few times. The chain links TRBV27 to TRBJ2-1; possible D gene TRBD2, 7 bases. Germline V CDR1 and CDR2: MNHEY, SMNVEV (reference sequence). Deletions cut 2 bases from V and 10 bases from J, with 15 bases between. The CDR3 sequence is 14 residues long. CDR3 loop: CASSLRGAYGEQFF. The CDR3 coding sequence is TGTGCCAGCAGTTTACGGGGGGCCTATGGAGAGCAGTTCTTC.

In DNA form, the CDR3 reads TGTGCCAGCAGTTCTGAGGGGACAGGGGTATATGGCTACACCTTC. Translating it yields CASSSEGTGVYGYTF. This chain joins TRBV25-1 and TRBJ1-2; TRBD1 matches at 10 bases. V gave up 5 bases and J gave up 5 bases; unmatched junction bases: 8. The CDR3 loop spans 15 amino acids. Germline V gene lookup returns CDR1 MGHDK and CDR2 SYGVNS.

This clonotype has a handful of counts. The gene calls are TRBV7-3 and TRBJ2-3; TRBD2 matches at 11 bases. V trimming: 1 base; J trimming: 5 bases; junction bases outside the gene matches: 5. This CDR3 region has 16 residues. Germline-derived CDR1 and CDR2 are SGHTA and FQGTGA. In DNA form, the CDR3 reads TGTGCCAGCAGCTTAAATCCGGGACTAGCGGAAGATACGCAGTATTTT. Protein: CASSLNPGLAEDTQYF. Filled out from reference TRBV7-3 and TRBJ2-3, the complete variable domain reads GAGVSQTPSNKVTEKGKYVELRCDPISGHTALYWYRQSLGQGPEFLIYFQGTGAADDSGLPNDRFFAVRPEGSVSTLKIQRTERGDSAVYLCASSLNPGLAEDTQYFGPGTRLTVL.

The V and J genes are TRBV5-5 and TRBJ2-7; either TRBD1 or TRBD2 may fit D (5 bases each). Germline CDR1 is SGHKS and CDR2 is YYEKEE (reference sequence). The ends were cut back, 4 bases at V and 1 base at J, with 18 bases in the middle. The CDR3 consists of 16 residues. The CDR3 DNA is TGTGCCAGCAGCCCCCATCTGAGGGGCAGGTCCTACGAGCAGTACTTC. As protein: CASSPHLRGRSYEQYF.

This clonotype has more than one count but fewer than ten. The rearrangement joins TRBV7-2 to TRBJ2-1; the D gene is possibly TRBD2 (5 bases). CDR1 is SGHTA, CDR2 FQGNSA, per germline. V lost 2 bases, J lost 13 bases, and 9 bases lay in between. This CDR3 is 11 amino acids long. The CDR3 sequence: CASSLLGSQFF. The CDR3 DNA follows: TGTGCCAGCAGCTTATTGGGGAGTCAGTTCTTC.

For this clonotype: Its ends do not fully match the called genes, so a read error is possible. The CDR3 sequence: CASSGDRIPGNTMYF. CDR3 DNA: TGCGCCAGCAGCGGCGACAGGATACCTGGAAACACCATGTATTTT. The rearrangement uses TRBV4-3 and TRBJ1-3, with D perhaps TRBD1 (6 bases). This CDR3 has 15 residues. In germline, CDR1 is LGHNA, CDR2 YSLEER.

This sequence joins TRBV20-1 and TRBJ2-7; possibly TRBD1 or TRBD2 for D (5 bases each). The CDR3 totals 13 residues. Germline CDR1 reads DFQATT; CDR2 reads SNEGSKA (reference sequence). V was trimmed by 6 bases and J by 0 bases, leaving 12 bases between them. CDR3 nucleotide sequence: TGCAGTGCAAGCTGGGACGTCTCCTACGAGCAGTACTTC. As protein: CSASWDVSYEQYF.

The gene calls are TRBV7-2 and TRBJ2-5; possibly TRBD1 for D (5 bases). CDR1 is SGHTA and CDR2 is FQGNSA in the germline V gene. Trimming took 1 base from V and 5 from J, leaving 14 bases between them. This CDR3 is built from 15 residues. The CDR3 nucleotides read TGTGCCAGCAGCTTAGAGGCAGGGCTGGGGGAGACCCAGTACTTC. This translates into CASSLEAGLGETQYF.

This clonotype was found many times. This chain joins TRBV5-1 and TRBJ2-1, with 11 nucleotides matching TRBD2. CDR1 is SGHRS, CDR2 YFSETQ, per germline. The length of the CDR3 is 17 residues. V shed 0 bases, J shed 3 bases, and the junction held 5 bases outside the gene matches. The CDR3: CASSLGTLAGGYNEQFF. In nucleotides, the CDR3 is TGCGCCAGCAGCTTGGGTACGCTAGCGGGAGGCTACAATGAGCAGTTCTTC.

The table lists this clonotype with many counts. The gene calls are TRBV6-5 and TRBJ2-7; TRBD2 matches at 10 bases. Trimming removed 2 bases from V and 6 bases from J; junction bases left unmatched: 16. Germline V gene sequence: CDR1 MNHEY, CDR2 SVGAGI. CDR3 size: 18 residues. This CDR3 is CASSYGISTSGDLREQYF. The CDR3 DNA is TGTGCCAGCAGTTACGGGATCTCTACTAGCGGGGATCTCCGCGAGCAGTACTTC.

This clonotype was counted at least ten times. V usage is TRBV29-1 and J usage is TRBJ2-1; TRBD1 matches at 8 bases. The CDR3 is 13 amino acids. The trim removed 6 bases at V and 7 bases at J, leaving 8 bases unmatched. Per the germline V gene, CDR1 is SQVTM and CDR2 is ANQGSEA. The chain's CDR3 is CSVVGQGRNEQFF. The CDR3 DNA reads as TGCAGCGTCGTCGGACAGGGAAGGAATGAGCAGTTCTTC.

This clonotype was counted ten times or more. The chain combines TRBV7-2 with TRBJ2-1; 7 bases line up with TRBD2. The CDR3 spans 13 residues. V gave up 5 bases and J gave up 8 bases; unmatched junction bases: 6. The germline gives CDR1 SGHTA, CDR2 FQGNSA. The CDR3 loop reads CASSLLAWDEQFF. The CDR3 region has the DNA TGTGCCAGCAGCCTACTAGCGTGGGATGAGCAGTTCTTC.

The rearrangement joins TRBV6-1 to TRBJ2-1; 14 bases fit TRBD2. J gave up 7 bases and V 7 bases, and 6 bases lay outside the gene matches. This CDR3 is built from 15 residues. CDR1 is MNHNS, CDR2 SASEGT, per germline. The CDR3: CASTRTSGRYNEQFF. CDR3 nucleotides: TGTGCCAGCACCCGGACTAGCGGGAGGTATAATGAGCAGTTCTTC.

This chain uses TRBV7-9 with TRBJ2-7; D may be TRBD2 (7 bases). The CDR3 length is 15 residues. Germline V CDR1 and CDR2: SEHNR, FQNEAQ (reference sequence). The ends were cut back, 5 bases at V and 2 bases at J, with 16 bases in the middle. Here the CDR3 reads CASSAQGGGAYEQYF. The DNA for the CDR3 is TGTGCCAGCAGCGCCCAAGGCGGGGGCGCCTACGAGCAGTACTTC.

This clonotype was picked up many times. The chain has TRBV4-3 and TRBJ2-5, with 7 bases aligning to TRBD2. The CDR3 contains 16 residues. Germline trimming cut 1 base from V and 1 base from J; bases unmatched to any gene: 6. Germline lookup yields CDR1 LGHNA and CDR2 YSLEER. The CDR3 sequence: CASSQVASGSQETQYF. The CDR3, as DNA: TGCGCCAGCAGCCAAGTGGCTAGCGGTTCCCAAGAGACCCAGTACTTC.

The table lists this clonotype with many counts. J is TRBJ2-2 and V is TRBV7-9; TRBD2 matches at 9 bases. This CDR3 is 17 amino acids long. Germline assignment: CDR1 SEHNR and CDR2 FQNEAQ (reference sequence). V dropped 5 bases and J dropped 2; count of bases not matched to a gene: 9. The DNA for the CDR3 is TGTGCCAGCAGCCTCCTAATGACTAGCGGAAACACCGGGGAGCTGTTTTTT. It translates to CASSLLMTSGNTGELFF.

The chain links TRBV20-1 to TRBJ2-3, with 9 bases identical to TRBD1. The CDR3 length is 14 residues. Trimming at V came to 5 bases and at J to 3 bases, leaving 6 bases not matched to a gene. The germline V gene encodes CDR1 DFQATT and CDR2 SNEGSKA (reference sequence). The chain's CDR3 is CSAETGGKTDTQYF. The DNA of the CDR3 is TGCAGTGCTGAAACAGGGGGCAAAACAGATACGCAGTATTTT.

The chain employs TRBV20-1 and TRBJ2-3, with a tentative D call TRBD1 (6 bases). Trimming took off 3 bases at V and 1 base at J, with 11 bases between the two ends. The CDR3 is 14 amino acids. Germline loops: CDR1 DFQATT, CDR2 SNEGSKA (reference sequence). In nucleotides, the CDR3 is TGCAGTGCTAGTGAGGGGGTTGGCACAGATACGCAGTATTTT. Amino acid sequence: CSASEGVGTDTQYF.

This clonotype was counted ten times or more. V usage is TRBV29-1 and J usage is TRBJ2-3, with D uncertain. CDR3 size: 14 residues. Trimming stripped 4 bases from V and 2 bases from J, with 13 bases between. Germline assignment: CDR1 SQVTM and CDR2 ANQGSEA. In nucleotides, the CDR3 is TGCAGCGTTGCCCGTCATTCTAACACAGATACGCAGTATTTT. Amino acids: CSVARHSNTDTQYF.

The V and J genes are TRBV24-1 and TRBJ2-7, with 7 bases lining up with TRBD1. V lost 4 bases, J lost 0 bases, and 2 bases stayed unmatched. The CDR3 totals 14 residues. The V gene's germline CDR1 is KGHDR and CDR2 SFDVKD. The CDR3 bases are TGTGCCACCAGTGACGGGGACAGCTCCTACGAGCAGTACTTC. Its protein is CATSDGDSSYEQYF.

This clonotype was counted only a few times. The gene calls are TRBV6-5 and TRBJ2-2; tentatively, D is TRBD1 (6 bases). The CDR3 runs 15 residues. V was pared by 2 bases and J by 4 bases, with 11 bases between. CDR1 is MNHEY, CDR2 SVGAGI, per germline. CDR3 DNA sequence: TGTGCCAGCAGTTACGGGGGCCGGTTCACCGGGGAGCTGTTTTTT. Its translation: CASSYGGRFTGELFF.

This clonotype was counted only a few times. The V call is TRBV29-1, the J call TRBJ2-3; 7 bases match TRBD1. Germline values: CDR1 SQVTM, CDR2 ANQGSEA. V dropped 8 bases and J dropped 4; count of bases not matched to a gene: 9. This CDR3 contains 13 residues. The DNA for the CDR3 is TGCAGCTACCAGCAGGGGGTAGCAGATACGCAGTATTTT. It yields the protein CSYQQGVADTQYF.

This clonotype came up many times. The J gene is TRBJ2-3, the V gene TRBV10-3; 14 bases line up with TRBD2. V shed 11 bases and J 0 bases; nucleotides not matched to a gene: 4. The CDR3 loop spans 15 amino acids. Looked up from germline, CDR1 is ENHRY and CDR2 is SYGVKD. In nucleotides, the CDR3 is TGTGCCGTGACTAGCGGGAGGGCTAGCACAGATACGCAGTATTTT. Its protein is CAVTSGRASTDTQYF.

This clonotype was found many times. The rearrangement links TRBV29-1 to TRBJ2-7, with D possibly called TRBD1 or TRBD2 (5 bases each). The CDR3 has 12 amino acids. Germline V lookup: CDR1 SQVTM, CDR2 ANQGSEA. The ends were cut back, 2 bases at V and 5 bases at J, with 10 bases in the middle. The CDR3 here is CSVERDPDEQYF. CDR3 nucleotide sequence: TGCAGCGTTGAAAGGGACCCGGACGAGCAGTACTTC.

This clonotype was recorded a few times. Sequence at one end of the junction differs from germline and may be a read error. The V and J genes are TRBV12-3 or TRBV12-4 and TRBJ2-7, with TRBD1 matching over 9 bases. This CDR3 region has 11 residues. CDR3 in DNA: TGTGCCAGCAGTCTACAGGGGGCAGCGGACTTC. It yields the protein CASSLQGAADF.

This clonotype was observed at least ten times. This CDR3 is CASSQTYNTGELFF. CDR3 nucleotide sequence: TGTGCCAGCAGCCAAACGTATAACACCGGGGAGCTGTTTTTT. The chain carries TRBV3-1 and TRBJ2-2; D unclear. The germline V gene encodes CDR1 LGHDT and CDR2 YNNKEL (reference sequence). The CDR3 runs 14 residues. The germline V and J ends were trimmed by 2 bases and 2 bases, with 6 bases remaining between them.

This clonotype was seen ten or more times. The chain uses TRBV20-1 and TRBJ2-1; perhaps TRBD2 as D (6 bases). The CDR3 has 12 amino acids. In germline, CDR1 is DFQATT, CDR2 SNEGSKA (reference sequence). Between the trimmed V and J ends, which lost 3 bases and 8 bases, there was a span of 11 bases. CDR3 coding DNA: TGCAGTGCTAGCGGGGGTGGGTATGAGCAGTTCTTC. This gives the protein CSASGGGYEQFF.

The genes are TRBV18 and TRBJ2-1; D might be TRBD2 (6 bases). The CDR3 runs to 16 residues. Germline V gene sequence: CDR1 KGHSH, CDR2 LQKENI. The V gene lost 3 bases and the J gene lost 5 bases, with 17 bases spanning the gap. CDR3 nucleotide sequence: TGTGCCAGCTCACCGGGTACCGGGACTCCGAACAATGAGCAGTTCTTC. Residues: CASSPGTGTPNNEQFF.

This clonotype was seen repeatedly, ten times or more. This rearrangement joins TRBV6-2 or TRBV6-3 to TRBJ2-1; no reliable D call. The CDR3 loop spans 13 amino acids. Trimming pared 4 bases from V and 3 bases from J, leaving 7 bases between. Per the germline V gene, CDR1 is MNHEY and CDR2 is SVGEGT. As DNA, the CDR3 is TGTGCCAGCAGTTCAACCAACTACAATGAGCAGTTCTTC. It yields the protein CASSSTNYNEQFF.